The next 23 T cell receptor beta chains were all read from a single sample in a study of shared clonotypes between healthy human individuals. Repertoires were generated with immunoSEQ multiplex PCR, while TCRdb's copy carries only in-frame clones and drops some. This table holds some 2,400,000 clones, approximately 96% found once. Sequenced material: naive CD4+ T cells sorted from blood. The subset is: CD45RA+ positively selected. These receptors originate from a man between 18 and 29 years old in good health.

The V gene is TRBV28, the J gene TRBJ1-5; D unclear. CDR3 length: 14 amino acids. Germline assignment: CDR1 MDHEN and CDR2 SYDVKM. Trimming shortened V by 6 bases and J by 6 bases, and 15 bases separated the two germline ends. DNA for the CDR3: TGTGCCAGCAGGGCCGGGATAAATCTTCAGCCCCAGCATTTT. Amino acid sequence: CASRAGINLQPQHF.

This chain uses TRBV30 with TRBJ2-7, with D maybe TRBD1 (6 bases). CDR3 size: 17 residues. The germline CDR1 and CDR2 sequences are GTSNPN and SVGIG (reference sequence). V lost 1 base to trimming and J lost 2 bases, with 21 bases between them. The CDR3 reads CAWSGYPYRVGTYEQYF. The CDR3 DNA reads as TGTGCCTGGAGTGGATATCCCTACAGGGTGGGGACCTACGAGCAGTACTTC.

CDR3 sequence: CASNIPGAAYTF. The CDR3, as DNA: TGTGCCAGTAACATTCCAGGGGCAGCGTACACCTTC. The rearrangement joins TRBV19 to TRBJ1-2, with a weak D call TRBD1 (6 bases). With 7 bases removed from V and 11 bases from J, the gap between germline ends came to 17 bases. Germline assignment: CDR1 LNHDA and CDR2 SQIVND (reference sequence). The CDR3 length is 12 residues.

The rearrangement links TRBV4-3 to TRBJ1-6; D is possibly TRBD1 (5 bases). This CDR3 has 16 amino acids. V was pared by 4 bases and J by 6 bases, with 16 bases between. Germline V gene sequence: CDR1 LGHNA, CDR2 YSLEER. The DNA for the CDR3 is TGCGCCAGCAGCCCCCTCGGGGGGAGGGGTAATTCACCCCTCCACTTT. This codes for CASSPLGGRGNSPLHF.

The chain links TRBV10-3 to TRBJ2-5; the D is unclear. V lost 5 bases and J lost 5, with 12 bases in between. This CDR3 comprises 13 residues. Germline V gives CDR1 ENHRY, CDR2 SYGVKD. Here the CDR3 DNA reads TGTGCCATCAGTTTGACATCTGTGGAGACCCAGTACTTC. Its protein product is CAISLTSVETQYF.

The chain employs TRBV18 and TRBJ1-1; no clear D gene. The CDR3 totals 13 residues. Looked up from germline, CDR1 is KGHSH and CDR2 is LQKENI. V lost 6 bases, J lost 3 bases, and 11 bases lay in between. DNA of the CDR3: TGTGCCAGCTCCTCGGGGAGGGACACTGAAGCTTTCTTT. It encodes CASSSGRDTEAFF.

The CDR3 sequence is CASSPGGVSYEQYF. CDR3 DNA: TGTGCCAGTAGTCCGGGGGGAGTAAGCTACGAGCAGTACTTC. This chain uses TRBV19 with TRBJ2-7; 7 nucleotides align to TRBD2. The CDR3 is 14 amino acids. Unmatched junction bases numbered 7, after V lost 5 bases and J lost 3 bases. CDR1 is LNHDA, CDR2 SQIVND, per germline (reference sequence).

V and J are TRBV6-1 and TRBJ2-3; D might be TRBD2 (6 bases). The CDR3 runs to 14 residues. The V gene's germline CDR1 is MNHNS and CDR2 SASEGT. Trimming left V 6 bases short and J 2 bases short, with 12 bases between. The CDR3, as DNA: TGTGCCAGCAGGGAGGGCCTACCCACAGATACGCAGTATTTT. Translating it yields CASREGLPTDTQYF.

The chain has TRBV5-4 and TRBJ1-6; no firm D call. The CDR3 has 12 amino acids. Trimming shortened V by 4 bases and J by 8 bases, and 7 bases separated the two germline ends. Per the germline V gene, CDR1 is SGHNT and CDR2 is YYREEE (reference sequence). The CDR3 is CASSLDYSPLHF. DNA of the CDR3: TGTGCCAGCAGCCTAGATTATTCACCCCTCCACTTT.

The sample holds one count of this clone. The sample contains more than one DNA sequence encoding this CDR3. The chain couples TRBV5-1 to TRBJ2-7; 7 bases align to TRBD1. V was clipped by 4 bases and J by 0 bases; unmatched bases: 4. The CDR3 sequence is 14 residues long. Germline CDR1 reads SGHRS; CDR2 reads YFSETQ. As DNA, the CDR3 is TGCGCCAGCAGCGGGACAGCCAGCTCCTACGAGCAGTACTTC. This encodes CASSGTASSYEQYF.

The chain is built from TRBV4-1 and TRBJ2-1, with D unresolved. The germline CDR1 and CDR2 sequences are MGHRA and YSYEKL. V was clipped by 0 bases and J by 1 base, with 13 bases between them. This CDR3 has 17 residues. The CDR3: CASSQDHPIHSYNEQFF. The CDR3 nucleotides are TGCGCCAGCAGCCAAGACCACCCCATACATTCCTACAATGAGCAGTTCTTC.

The chain employs TRBV2 and TRBJ2-2; TRBD2 matches 7 bases. The junction had 6 bases not matched to a gene; V was cut back by 6 bases and J by 5 bases. CDR3 length: 14 amino acids. Germline CDR1 is SNHLY and CDR2 is FYNNEI. DNA for the CDR3: TGTGCCAGCAGGAACTTGGGGGGGACCGGGGAGCTGTTTTTT. It is translated as CASRNLGGTGELFF.

The chain is built from TRBV28 and TRBJ2-3, with unresolved D. The CDR3 consists of 14 residues. The germline V and J ends were trimmed by 7 bases and 2 bases, with 13 bases remaining between them. Germline CDR1 and CDR2: MDHEN and SYDVKM. This CDR3 is CASTLGYSTDTQYF. The DNA for the CDR3 is TGTGCCAGCACCCTGGGCTATTCCACAGATACGCAGTATTTT. Variable domain in full (rest from reference TRBV28 and TRBJ2-3): DVKVTQSSRYLVKRTGEKVFLECVQDMDHENMFWYRQDPGLGLRLIYFSYDVKMKEKGDIPEGYSVSREKKERFSLILESASTNQTSMYLCASTLGYSTDTQYFGPGTRLTVL.

The chain uses TRBV5-1 and TRBJ2-1, with TRBD1 matching over 7 bases. Germline values: CDR1 SGHRS, CDR2 YFSETQ. With V trimmed by 4 bases and J by 4 bases, 8 bases remained unmatched. This CDR3 region has 15 residues. CDR3 coding DNA: TGCGCCAGCAGCCACCCGGACAGGCCTTACAATGAGCAGTTCTTC. This translates into CASSHPDRPYNEQFF.

The gene calls are TRBV7-2 and TRBJ2-1; tentative D call: TRBD1 (6 bases). Germline loops: CDR1 SGHTA, CDR2 FQGNSA. This CDR3 has 15 residues. The V end lost 0 bases, the J end lost 12 bases, and 18 bases lay between the germline ends. The CDR3 region is CASSLARGDIVWQFF. Written as DNA, the CDR3 is TGTGCCAGCAGCTTAGCCAGGGGTGATATTGTCTGGCAGTTCTTC.

The V and J genes are TRBV28 and TRBJ1-3; D is unresolved. Per germline, CDR1 MDHEN and CDR2 SYDVKM. Trimming removed 3 bases from V and 6 bases from J, with 15 bases in between. The CDR3 extends over 15 amino acids. The CDR3 reads CASSFPPGKENTIYF. The CDR3 nucleotides read TGTGCCAGCAGTTTTCCTCCGGGGAAGGAAAACACCATATATTTT.

The V and J genes are TRBV4-1 and TRBJ2-5; D is perhaps TRBD1 (5 bases). This CDR3 comprises 15 residues. Germline V gives CDR1 MGHRA, CDR2 YSYEKL. Trimming removed 0 bases from V and 3 bases from J, with 11 bases in between. The CDR3 sequence is CASSQESRDKETQYF. The CDR3 DNA reads TGCGCCAGCAGCCAAGAGAGCAGGGATAAAGAGACCCAGTACTTC.

In DNA, the CDR3 is TGTGCCAGCAGCCAAGATTATTGGGATCCCAGGGGCTACACCTTC. Amino acid sequence: CASSQDYWDPRGYTF. V is TRBV14 and J is TRBJ1-2; no clear D. CDR1 and CDR2 from the germline V gene are SGHDN and FVKESK. V lost 0 bases to trimming and J lost 8 bases, with 16 bases between them. The CDR3 totals 15 residues. The whole variable domain, filled in from reference TRBV14 and TRBJ1-2, reads EAGVTQFPSHSVIEKGQTVTLRCDPISGHDNLYWYRRVMGKEIKFLLHFVKESKQDESGMPNNRFLAERTGGTYSTLKVQPAELEDSGVYFCASSQDYWDPRGYTFGSGTRLTVV.

The CDR3 nucleotides read TGTGCCAGCAGTGAAAAGGACAAGCTCCACTTT. This encodes CASSEKDKLHF. J is TRBJ1-6 and V is TRBV6-5, with TRBD1 as a possible D gene (5 bases). The CDR3 covers 11 residues. Per the germline V gene, CDR1 is MNHEY and CDR2 is SVGAGI. V lost 5 bases and J lost 16, with 12 bases in between.

This rearrangement joins TRBV21-1 to TRBJ1-2. TRBV21-1 is listed as a pseudogene. There are 14 residues in the CDR3. The CDR3 nucleotides read TGTGCCAGCAGCAAAGTCCCGGGGGAACATGGCTACACCTTC. Translated, it gives CASSKVPGEHGYTF.

The DNA of the CDR3 is TGTGCCAGCAGCGCTACCGGGCCCCACTACGAGCAGTACTTC. It translates to CASSATGPHYEQYF. The chain combines TRBV5-6 with TRBJ2-7; the D is unclear. This CDR3 is built from 14 residues. CDR1 and CDR2 (germline): SGHDT, YYEEEE. V was clipped by 4 bases and J by 3 bases, with 14 bases between them.

The chain is built from TRBV6-1 and TRBJ2-4; D is unresolved. Between the trimmed V and J ends, which lost 1 base and 2 bases, there was a span of 6 bases. Germline V lookup: CDR1 MNHNS, CDR2 SASEGT. CDR3 length: 14 amino acids. CDR3 nucleotide sequence: TGTGCCAGCAGTGAAGGGTATCCCAAAAACATTCAGTACTTC. Protein sequence: CASSEGYPKNIQYF.

The genes are TRBV7-2 and TRBJ2-7; TRBD1 might be the D (6 bases). V lost 3 bases, J lost 2 bases, and 17 bases lay in between. Germline CDR1 SGHTA, CDR2 FQGNSA. The CDR3 sequence is 16 residues long. The CDR3 here is CASSLEAGTNPYEQYF. As DNA, the CDR3 is TGTGCCAGCAGCTTGGAGGCCGGGACAAATCCCTACGAGCAGTACTTC.